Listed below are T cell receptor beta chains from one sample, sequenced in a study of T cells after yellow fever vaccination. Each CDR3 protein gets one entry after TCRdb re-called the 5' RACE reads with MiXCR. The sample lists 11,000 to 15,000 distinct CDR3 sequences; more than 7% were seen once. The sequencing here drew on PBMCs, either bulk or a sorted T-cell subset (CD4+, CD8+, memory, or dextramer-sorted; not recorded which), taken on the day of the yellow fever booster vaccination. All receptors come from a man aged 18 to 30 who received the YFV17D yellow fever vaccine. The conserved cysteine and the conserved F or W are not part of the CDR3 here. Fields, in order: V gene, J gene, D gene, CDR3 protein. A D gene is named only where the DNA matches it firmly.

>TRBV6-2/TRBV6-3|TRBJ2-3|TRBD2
ASSWGLVGDTQY
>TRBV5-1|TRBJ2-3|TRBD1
ASKGQGSTDTQY
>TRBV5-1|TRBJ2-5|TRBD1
ASSRQGQETQY
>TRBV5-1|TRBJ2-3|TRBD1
ASSLQGETDTQY
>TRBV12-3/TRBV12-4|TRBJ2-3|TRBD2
ASSLGLAGGSDTQY
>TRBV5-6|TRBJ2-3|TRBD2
ASSLRLAGTTDTQY
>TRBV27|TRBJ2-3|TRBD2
ASKGAPGTSGQSTDTQY
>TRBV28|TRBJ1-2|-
AAQGPLLYGYT
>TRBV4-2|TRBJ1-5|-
ASSQDWRGNQPQH
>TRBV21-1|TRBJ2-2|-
ASSKCPPTSGGPNGELF
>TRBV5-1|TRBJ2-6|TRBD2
ASSPREGNSGANVLT
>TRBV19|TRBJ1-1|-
ASSISGMNTEAF
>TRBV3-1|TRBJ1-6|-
ASSQDLGSSYNSPLH
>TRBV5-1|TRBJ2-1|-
ASSLRNRVEGEQF
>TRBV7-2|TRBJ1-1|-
ASSLVGGVYTEAF
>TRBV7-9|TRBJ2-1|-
ASRDEGVSEQF
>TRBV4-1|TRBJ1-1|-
ASSQYGLFPTEAF
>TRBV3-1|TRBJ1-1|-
ASSQGERTEAF
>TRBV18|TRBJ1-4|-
ASSRRRENEKLF
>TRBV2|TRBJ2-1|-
ASTPFKGTYNEQF
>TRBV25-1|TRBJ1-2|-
ASSRIPGDGYT
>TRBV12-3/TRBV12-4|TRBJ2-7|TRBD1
ASRPNRQGVGDYEQY
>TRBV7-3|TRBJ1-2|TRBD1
ASSLEGARDYGYT
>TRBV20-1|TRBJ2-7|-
SAPNRDGADEQY
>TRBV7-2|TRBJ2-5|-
ASSLFSETQY
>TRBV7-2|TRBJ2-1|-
ASSPNSYNEQF
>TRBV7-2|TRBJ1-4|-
ASSPQPANEKLF
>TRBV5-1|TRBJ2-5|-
ASSFGQQETQY
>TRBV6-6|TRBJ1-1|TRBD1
ASSLQGGQAF
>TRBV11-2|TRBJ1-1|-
ASSLDHTSLEAF
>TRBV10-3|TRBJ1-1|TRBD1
AITTTGGTEAF
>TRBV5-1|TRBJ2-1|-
ASSLDPLSNEQF
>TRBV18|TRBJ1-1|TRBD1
ASSPRRQGTNTEAF
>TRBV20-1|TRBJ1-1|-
SAKTRDNIPKWCF
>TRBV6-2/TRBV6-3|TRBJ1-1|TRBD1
ASSSRDRSEAF
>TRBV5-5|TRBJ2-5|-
ASSYGVVAPQETQY